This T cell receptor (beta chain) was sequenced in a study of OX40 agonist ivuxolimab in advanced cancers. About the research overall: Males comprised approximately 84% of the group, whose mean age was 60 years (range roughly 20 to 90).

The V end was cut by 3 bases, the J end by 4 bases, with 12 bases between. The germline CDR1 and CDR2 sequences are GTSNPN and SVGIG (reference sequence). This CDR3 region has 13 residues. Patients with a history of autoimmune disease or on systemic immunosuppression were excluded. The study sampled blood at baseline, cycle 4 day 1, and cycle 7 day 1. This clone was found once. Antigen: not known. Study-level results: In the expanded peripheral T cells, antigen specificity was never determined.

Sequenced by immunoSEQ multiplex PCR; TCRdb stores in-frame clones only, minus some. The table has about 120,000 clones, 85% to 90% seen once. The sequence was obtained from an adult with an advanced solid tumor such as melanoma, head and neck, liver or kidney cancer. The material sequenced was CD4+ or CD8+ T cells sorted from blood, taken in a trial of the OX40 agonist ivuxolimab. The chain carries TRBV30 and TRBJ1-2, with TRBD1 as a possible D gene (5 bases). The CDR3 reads CAWSPTGIYGYTF. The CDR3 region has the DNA TGTGCCTGGAGCCCAACAGGCATCTATGGCTACACCTTC.